This T cell receptor (beta chain) was obtained from a study of control samples from healthy donors and cancer patients. The CDR3 consists of 16 residues. Germline-derived CDR1 and CDR2 are LNHDA and SQIVND (reference sequence). The ends were cut back, 5 bases at V and 8 bases at J, with 21 bases in the middle. Sequencing used immunoSEQ multiplex PCR; TCRdb keeps in-frame clones, though not all of them. The table has roughly 88,000 clones, roughly 92% seen once. The specimen sequenced was blood. The chain combines TRBV19 with TRBJ1-4; TRBD1 might be the D (6 bases). The TCR originated in a woman under 40 in good health. This CDR3 reads CASSPIGSQGREKLFF. The CDR3 nucleotides are TGTGCCAGTAGTCCTATAGGGTCACAGGGCCGGGAAAAACTGTTTTTT.